What follows describes a single T cell receptor beta chain. Synthetic TCR analog templates were spiked into all PCRs individually. Only in-frame clones appear in the TCRdb table, and some are missing; sequencing was by immunoSEQ multiplex PCR. This table holds 70,000 or so clones, around 80% found once. CDR1 is MNHNS and CDR2 is SASEGT in the germline V gene. This CDR3 has 13 residues. V was cut by 10 bases and J by 3 bases, with 13 bases left in between. The sample is drawn from a study of PD-L1 blockade in urothelial cancer. Study at large: Every 3 weeks, patients received intravenous atezolizumab 1,200 mg, beginning 2014.

Patients had urothelial carcinoma that was locally advanced or metastatic. The sequence was obtained from a man in his 70s with urothelial cancer. Specimen: PBMCs, collected around atezolizumab (anti-PD-L1) treatment. The rearrangement links TRBV6-1 to TRBJ1-5; D is possibly TRBD1 (5 bases). CDR3 in DNA: TGTGCCACCAATCAGGGCCTCAATCAGCCCCAGCATTTT. Translating it yields CATNQGLNQPQHF.